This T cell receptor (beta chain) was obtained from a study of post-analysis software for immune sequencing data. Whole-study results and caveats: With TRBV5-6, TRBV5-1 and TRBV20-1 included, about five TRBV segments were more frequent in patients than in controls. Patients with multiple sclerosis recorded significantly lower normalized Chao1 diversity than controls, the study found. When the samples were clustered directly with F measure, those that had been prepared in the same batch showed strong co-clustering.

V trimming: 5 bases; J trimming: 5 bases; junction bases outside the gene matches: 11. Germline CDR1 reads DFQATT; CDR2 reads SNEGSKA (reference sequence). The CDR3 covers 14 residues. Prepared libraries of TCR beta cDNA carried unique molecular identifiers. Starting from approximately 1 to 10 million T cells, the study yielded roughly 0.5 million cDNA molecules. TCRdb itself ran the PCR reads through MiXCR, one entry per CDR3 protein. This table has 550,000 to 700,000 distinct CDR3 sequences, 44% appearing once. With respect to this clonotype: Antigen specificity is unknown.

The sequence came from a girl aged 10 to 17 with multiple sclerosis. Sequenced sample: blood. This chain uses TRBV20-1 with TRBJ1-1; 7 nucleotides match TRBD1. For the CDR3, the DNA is TGCAGTGCTCAGTCCCCACAGGGGAGGACTGAAGCTTTCTTT. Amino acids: CSAQSPQGRTEAFF.